This paragraph reports one T cell receptor beta chain. Its antigen is not known. The data derive from a study of cytomegalovirus exposure and HLA in healthy donors. Study results and caveats: An assumption of roughly uniform sequencing depth across donors underlay the presence/absence analyses. Whilst most TCR sequences proved rare, a subset of public TCRs occurred across many donors. Being productive about 87% or about 30% of the time was typical of most TCR beta V segments in an earlier analysis.

The ends were cut back, 7 bases at V and 2 bases at J, with 14 bases in the middle. The CDR3 loop spans 14 amino acids. Germline lookup yields CDR1 SEHNR and CDR2 FQNEAQ (reference sequence). 13 Jbeta primers and 60 Vbeta primers were used for the PCR. The assay was immunoSEQ multiplex PCR, and TCRdb's table has in-frame clones only and misses some. The data show about 200,000 clones, with 80% to 90% seen just once and less than 0.35% held by the top ten. The V and J genes are TRBV7-9 and TRBJ1-1; D is unclear. The clonotype originates from a woman aged 30 to 39 in good health and CMV-seronegative. The specimen sequenced was PBMCs. CDR3 bases: TGTGCCAGCACAATCCGACTAATCAACACTGAAGCTTTCTTT. Translated, it gives CASTIRLINTEAFF.